The 21 T cell receptor beta chains presented below share a single source sample, sequenced in a study of blood T cells in healthy people across ages. A second PCR of 7 to 11 cycles used a sample-barcoded 5' primer and a J-beta primer mix. TCRdb called the 5' RACE reads again in MiXCR, with one record for every CDR3 protein. The data show 1.5 million to 2 million distinct CDR3 sequences, approximately 30% seen once. The sequenced material came from blood. These receptor sequences come from a woman in her twenties or thirties in good health.

The rearrangement joins TRBV3-1 to TRBJ2-6; 7 nucleotides match TRBD1. The ends lost 6 bases at V and 0 bases at J; junction bases unmatched: 11. The V gene's germline CDR1 is LGHDT and CDR2 YNNKEL (reference sequence). The CDR3 length is 18 residues. The CDR3 spells CASSERGLTLSGANVLTF. CDR3 in DNA: TGTGCCAGCAGTGAAAGGGGGCTCACCCTCTCTGGGGCCAACGTCCTGACTTTC.

This clonotype was found many times. This chain uses TRBV29-1 with TRBJ2-5; D uncertain. The germline CDR1 and CDR2 sequences are SQVTM and ANQGSEA. CDR3 length: 12 amino acids. Trimming removed 7 bases at V and 5 bases at J, with 14 bases between. CDR3 bases: TGCAGCGCTCTCTTGGGGATGGAGACCCAGTACTTC. As protein: CSALLGMETQYF.

This clonotype was recorded a few times. The J gene is TRBJ2-7, the V gene TRBV5-1; 8 bases align to TRBD1. V lost 0 bases to trimming and J lost 6 bases; unmatched junction nucleotides: 8. The CDR3 is 15 residues long. Germline V gene sequence: CDR1 SGHRS, CDR2 YFSETQ. CDR3 region: CASSLAQGARGEQYF. CDR3 DNA sequence: TGCGCCAGCAGCTTGGCGCAGGGGGCTCGAGGCGAGCAGTACTTC.

Only a few counts were recorded for this clonotype. The genes are TRBV18 and TRBJ1-2; D gene ambiguous. CDR1 is KGHSH, CDR2 LQKENI, per germline. The CDR3 contains 13 residues. Trimming cost V 3 bases and J 6 bases, with 11 bases left between them. CDR3 DNA sequence: TGTGCCAGCTCACCGGGAAGGGTCGATGGCTACACCTTC. Amino acid sequence: CASSPGRVDGYTF.

The gene calls are TRBV5-5 and TRBJ2-1; D is ambiguous. The CDR3 is made up of 16 amino acids. Trimming left V 2 bases short and J 8 bases short, with 20 bases between. Germline V gene lookup returns CDR1 SGHKS and CDR2 YYEKEE (reference sequence). CDR3 amino acids: CASSLPGLPIYDEQFF. CDR3 DNA sequence: TGTGCCAGCAGCTTACCGGGTCTTCCTATATACGATGAGCAGTTCTTC.

As concerns this clonotype: The conserved final phenylalanine or tryptophan is absent from the CDR3, which likely points to a read error. The rearrangement joins TRBV7-8 to TRBJ2-7; 14 bases are shared with TRBD2. V gave up 5 bases and J gave up 2 bases; unmatched junction bases: 5. The V gene's germline CDR1 is SGHVS and CDR2 FQNEAQ. CDR3 length equals 16 residues. This CDR3 reads CASSKGLAGAAYEQYS. DNA for the CDR3: TGTGCCAGCAGCAAGGGACTAGCGGGAGCCGCCTACGAGCAGTACTCC.

The sample holds many counts of this clonotype. V is TRBV6-1 and J is TRBJ2-7; no clear D. Per germline, CDR1 MNHNS and CDR2 SASEGT. The ends were cut back, 4 bases at V and 2 bases at J, with 15 bases in the middle. The CDR3 contains 15 residues. The CDR3 protein is CASSVSHQVTYEQYF. The CDR3 bases are TGTGCCAGCAGTGTTTCCCACCAGGTCACCTACGAGCAGTACTTC.

In this sample, this clonotype turned up a few times. One end of the junction fails to match germline, which may point to a read error. The genes are TRBV15 and TRBJ2-5, with 8 bases that match TRBD2. The J call is in doubt because the DNA end fits TRBJ2-7 better. CDR3 length: 17 residues. Per the germline V gene, CDR1 is LNHNV and CDR2 is YYDKDF (reference sequence). The CDR3 loop is CAASSGSAIRARGEQYF. The CDR3 DNA reads as TGTGCCGCCAGCAGCGGGAGCGCGATCCGCGCAAGGGGCGAGCAGTACTTC.

This clonotype showed up just once. This sequence joins TRBV15 and TRBJ2-5; D may be TRBD1 or TRBD2 (5 bases each). Germline V gene data show CDR1 as LNHNV and CDR2 as YYDKDF (reference sequence). The CDR3 totals 16 residues. Trimming removed 2 bases at V and 1 base at J, with 14 bases between. The CDR3 sequence is CATSRSKGRVQETQYF. Written as DNA, the CDR3 is TGTGCCACCAGCAGATCCAAGGGACGGGTCCAAGAGACCCAGTACTTC.

The chain is built from TRBV20-1 and TRBJ2-5, with D perhaps matching TRBD1 or TRBD2 (5 bases each). Germline V CDR1 and CDR2: DFQATT, SNEGSKA (reference sequence). V gave up 4 bases and J gave up 0 bases, with 18 bases separating them. This CDR3 is built from 16 residues. CDR3 in amino acids: CSATSLRGVYQETQYF. The CDR3 region has the DNA TGCAGTGCTACGAGCCTCAGAGGGGTTTACCAAGAGACCCAGTACTTC.

This clonotype was recorded many times. The J gene is TRBJ2-7, the V gene TRBV5-1, with a weak D call TRBD2 (5 bases). The CDR3 extends over 16 amino acids. The germline CDR1 and CDR2 sequences are SGHRS and YFSETQ. Trimming removed 0 bases from V and 3 bases from J, with 16 bases in between. CDR3 DNA sequence: TGCGCCAGCAGCTTGGCTGCGGGCCCGACCAACTACGAGCAGTACTTC. Amino acid sequence: CASSLAAGPTNYEQYF.

This clonotype was detected a few times. This chain connects TRBV14 to TRBJ2-1; 7 bases agree with TRBD2. The J segment lost 9 bases and the V segment lost 1 base, leaving 3 bases of the junction unmatched. This CDR3 has 13 amino acids. Germline CDR1 is SGHDN and CDR2 is FVKESK. CDR3 region: CASSQARGGEQFF. DNA of the CDR3: TGTGCCAGCAGCCAAGCCCGCGGGGGTGAGCAGTTCTTC.

The rearrangement joins TRBV7-2 to TRBJ2-5; tentatively, D is TRBD1 (5 bases). The better agreement between TRBJ2-7 and the DNA end casts doubt on the J call. The CDR3 consists of 14 residues. Germline V CDR1 and CDR2: SGHTA, FQGNSA. The DNA of the CDR3 is TGTGCCAGCGGCACAGGACGGCTGACCTACGAGCAGTACTTC. As protein: CASGTGRLTYEQYF.

The CDR3 region has the DNA TGTGCCAGCTCACGGCCCCCGGGAGAAAGGGACGAGCAGTACTTC. This gives the protein CASSRPPGERDEQYF. The genes are TRBV18 and TRBJ2-4; TRBD2 might be the D (6 bases). The J call could be wrong; TRBJ2-7 is a better fit for the DNA end. The CDR3 has 15 amino acids. Looked up from germline, CDR1 is KGHSH and CDR2 is LQKENI.

This clonotype was seen more than once but under ten times. The V gene is TRBV27, the J gene TRBJ2-7; the match to TRBD1 covers 9 bases. V lost 6 bases, J lost 2 bases, and 8 bases stayed unmatched. Germline values: CDR1 MNHEY, CDR2 SMNVEV (reference sequence). The CDR3 is made up of 15 amino acids. Written as DNA, the CDR3 is TGTGCCAGCAGAACTACAGGGGGCGCGCCCTACGAGCAGTACTTC. Translation: CASRTTGGAPYEQYF.

With regard to this clonotype: One junction end disagrees with the germline gene, perhaps due to a read error. The chain links TRBV6-5 to TRBJ1-5; D is unclear. The CDR3 runs to 14 residues. Germline V gene sequence: CDR1 MNHEY, CDR2 SVGAGI. CDR3 nucleotide sequence: TGTGCCGGCAGTTCCCAGTCCAGCAATCAGCCCCAGCATTTT. Translation: CAGSSQSSNQPQHF.

The chain couples TRBV5-4 to TRBJ1-2; D gene ambiguous. CDR3 size: 13 residues. V lost 2 bases, J lost 8 bases, and 13 bases lay in between. The germline gives CDR1 SGHNT, CDR2 YYREEE (reference sequence). CDR3 amino acids: CASSFAGSRGYTF. In nucleotides, the CDR3 is TGTGCCAGCAGCTTTGCGGGAAGTCGAGGCTACACCTTC.

J is TRBJ2-1 and V is TRBV6-2 or TRBV6-3, with D perhaps assigned TRBD1 or TRBD2 (5 bases each). Germline V CDR1 and CDR2: MNHEY, SVGEGT. The CDR3 contains 12 residues. Between the trimmed V and J ends, which lost 0 bases and 15 bases, there was a span of 12 bases. The CDR3 DNA follows: TGTGCCAGCAGTTACTCGTGGGGGTTTCTGTTCTTC. Amino acids: CASSYSWGFLFF.

This clonotype was counted at least ten times. The chain carries TRBV28 and TRBJ2-6, with D hard to call. From germline, CDR1 is MDHEN and CDR2 SYDVKM. V lost 10 bases and J lost 4, with 8 bases in between. This CDR3 region has 12 residues. This CDR3 is CATTTGANVLTF. The CDR3 bases are TGTGCCACCACTACCGGGGCCAACGTCCTGACTTTC.

This rearrangement joins TRBV20-1 to TRBJ2-3, with D possibly TRBD2 on 6 matching bases. The CDR3 covers 15 residues. Trimming removed 7 bases at V and 6 bases at J, with 23 bases between. Germline V CDR1 and CDR2: DFQATT, SNEGSKA (reference sequence). The CDR3 DNA follows: TGCAGTGTCGGAAGGGACGGGACTCCAACTGATACGCAGTATTTT. Translating gives CSVGRDGTPTDTQYF.

J is TRBJ2-2 and V is TRBV3-1, with D perhaps matching TRBD2 (7 bases). CDR1 and CDR2 (germline): LGHDT, YNNKEL (reference sequence). This CDR3 is built from 15 residues. The V gene lost 4 bases and the J gene lost 6 bases, with 15 bases spanning the gap. CDR3 in amino acids: CASSPSGGRPGELFF. In DNA form, the CDR3 reads TGTGCCAGCAGCCCATCCGGGGGGCGCCCCGGGGAGCTGTTTTTT.